These 29 T cell receptor beta chains originate from one sample sequenced in a study of blood T cell repertoires in COVID-19. TCRdb's table, derived via immunoSEQ multiplex PCR, lists solely in-frame clones and lacks some. The sample consists of 150,000 to 160,000 clones, roughly 89% of them appearing once. Sequencing was carried out using peripheral blood. Source of these receptors: a man aged 50-59 years with acute or convalescent COVID-19.

V is TRBV28 and J is TRBJ2-4; tentative D call: TRBD2 (5 bases). Looked up from germline, CDR1 is MDHEN and CDR2 is SYDVKM. V lost 3 bases to trimming and J lost 0 bases, with 9 bases between them. This CDR3 has 15 residues. CDR3 sequence: CASSFRGLAKNIQYF. CDR3 nucleotides: TGTGCCAGCAGTTTTAGAGGGCTAGCCAAAAACATTCAGTACTTC. The complete variable domain, with remaining parts taken from reference TRBV28 and TRBJ2-4, reads DVKVTQSSRYLVKRTGEKVFLECVQDMDHENMFWYRQDPGLGLRLIYFSYDVKMKEKGDIPEGYSVSREKKERFSLILESASTNQTSMYLCASSFRGLAKNIQYFGAGTRLSVL.

The V gene is TRBV11-2, the J gene TRBJ2-5, with 9 bases identical to TRBD2. V gave up 4 bases and J gave up 5 bases; unmatched junction bases: 14. This CDR3 comprises 17 residues. The V gene's germline CDR1 is SGHAT and CDR2 FQNNGV. The CDR3 reads CASSSSTSGPVWETQYF. The CDR3, as DNA: TGTGCCAGCAGCTCGTCGACTAGCGGCCCGGTCTGGGAGACCCAGTACTTC.

This chain joins TRBV5-6 and TRBJ1-2; D perhaps matches TRBD1 (6 bases). CDR1 and CDR2 (germline): SGHDT, YYEEEE. Trimming shortened V by 0 bases and J by 4 bases, and 13 bases separated the two germline ends. This CDR3 has 15 amino acids. The CDR3 spells CASSLEGQLSYGYTF. CDR3 sequence (DNA): TGTGCCAGCAGCTTGGAGGGACAATTGTCCTATGGCTACACCTTC.

The chain employs TRBV15 and TRBJ2-7, with D tentatively TRBD1 (6 bases). Germline V gene sequence: CDR1 LNHNV, CDR2 YYDKDF (reference sequence). V shed 3 bases and J shed 2 bases, with 20 bases lying between them. This CDR3 region has 17 residues. The CDR3 here is CATSSLVGHTPAYEQYF. CDR3 DNA: TGTGCCACCAGCAGTTTAGTGGGACACACACCGGCCTACGAGCAGTACTTC.

There are a few counts of this clone. The chain links TRBV18 to TRBJ1-2; D call uncertain. Trimming shortened V by 1 base and J by 2 bases, and 11 bases separated the two germline ends. Per germline, CDR1 KGHSH and CDR2 LQKENI. CDR3 length: 15 residues. The CDR3 region has the DNA TGTGCCAGCTCACCACTCGATTCTATAAACTATGGCTACACCTTC. This encodes CASSPLDSINYGYTF.

This clone was seen only once. The chain has TRBV6-5 and TRBJ1-3; the D gene is possibly TRBD1 (5 bases). Trimming pared 4 bases from V and 4 bases from J, leaving 17 bases between. The CDR3 is made up of 16 amino acids. Germline CDR1 reads MNHEY; CDR2 reads SVGAGI. The chain's CDR3 is CASSFGRALSGNTIYF. The CDR3 DNA is TGTGCCAGCAGTTTCGGCAGGGCTCTTTCCGGAAACACCATATATTTT.

This chain joins TRBV4-2 and TRBJ2-1, with 9 bases fitting TRBD1. The CDR3 length is 14 residues. V shed 4 bases, J shed 6 bases, and the junction held 4 bases outside the gene matches. Germline V gives CDR1 LGHNA, CDR2 YNFKEQ. The CDR3 bases are TGTGCCAGCAGCCTATCGGACAGGGGCAATGAGCAGTTCTTC. It codes for CASSLSDRGNEQFF.

V gene TRBV28 combines with J gene TRBJ2-2, with TRBD2 as a possible D gene (6 bases). Trimming cost V 6 bases and J 7 bases, with 15 bases left between them. Germline CDR1 MDHEN, CDR2 SYDVKM. The CDR3 covers 14 residues. The CDR3 reads CASRTGGAGGELFF. CDR3 in DNA: TGTGCCAGCAGGACTGGAGGGGCTGGCGGGGAGCTGTTTTTT.

The rearrangement links TRBV6-5 to TRBJ2-7, with 13 bases identical to TRBD2. V dropped 6 bases and J dropped 6; count of bases not matched to a gene: 5. The CDR3 runs 14 residues. Germline assignment: CDR1 MNHEY and CDR2 SVGAGI. CDR3 nucleotides: TGTGCCAGCAGCGACCGACTAGCGGGAGGCGAGCAGTACTTC. Encoded protein: CASSDRLAGGEQYF.

The chain combines TRBV7-2 with TRBJ2-2; 7 nucleotides line up with TRBD1. The J segment lost 3 bases and the V segment lost 1 base, leaving 2 bases of the junction unmatched. The CDR3 consists of 15 residues. Per germline, CDR1 SGHTA and CDR2 FQGNSA. The chain's CDR3 is CASSLGQGYTGELFF. In DNA, the CDR3 is TGTGCCAGCAGCTTAGGACAGGGTTACACCGGGGAGCTGTTTTTT. Full variable domain (missing parts from reference TRBV7-2 and TRBJ2-2): GAGVSQSPSNKVTEKGKDVELRCDPISGHTALYWYRQSLGQGLEFLIYFQGNSAPDKSGLPSDRFSAERTGGSVSTLTIQRTQQEDSAVYLCASSLGQGYTGELFFGEGSRLTVL.

The rearrangement uses TRBV14 and TRBJ2-7, with D perhaps TRBD2 (7 bases). This CDR3 is built from 14 residues. Trimming left V 4 bases short and J 3 bases short, with 13 bases between. The V gene's germline CDR1 is SGHDN and CDR2 FVKESK. CDR3 DNA: TGTGCCAGCAGCCGAGCGGGACACTACTACGAGCAGTACTTC. This encodes CASSRAGHYYEQYF.

The V call is TRBV2, the J call TRBJ2-1; maybe TRBD2 (6 bases). Trimming took 6 bases from V and 2 from J, leaving 14 bases between them. The germline V gene encodes CDR1 SNHLY and CDR2 FYNNEI. This CDR3 has 15 residues. The CDR3 bases are TGTGCCAGCAGGGGACTGGACTTCCCCTACAATGAGCAGTTCTTC. This sequence encodes CASRGLDFPYNEQFF.

The chain has TRBV9 and TRBJ1-2, with D unresolved. From germline, CDR1 is SGDLS and CDR2 YYNGEE. The CDR3 is 12 residues long. Trimming took off 4 bases at V and 4 bases at J, with 8 bases between the two ends. The CDR3: CASSPRGYGYTF. The CDR3 DNA reads as TGTGCCAGCAGCCCCCGGGGCTATGGCTACACCTTC.

This rearrangement joins TRBV10-3 to TRBJ2-3, with D perhaps matching TRBD1 (5 bases). Trimming stripped 4 bases from V and 4 bases from J, with 9 bases between. Per germline, CDR1 ENHRY and CDR2 SYGVKD. This CDR3 has 13 amino acids. This CDR3 is CAISGATADTQYF. The CDR3 region has the DNA TGTGCCATCAGTGGGGCGACAGCAGATACGCAGTATTTT.

The V gene is TRBV27, the J gene TRBJ2-5; D is ambiguous. Germline assignment: CDR1 MNHEY and CDR2 SMNVEV (reference sequence). This CDR3 comprises 10 residues. This chain's CDR3 is CAQPTETQYF. CDR3 DNA: TGTGCTCAACCCACTGAGACCCAGTACTTC.

The chain recombines TRBV18 with TRBJ1-5; 7 bases match TRBD1. This CDR3 spans 15 amino acids. The V gene end was trimmed by 3 bases and the J gene end by 0 bases; junction bases not matched to a gene: 2. The V gene's germline CDR1 is KGHSH and CDR2 LQKENI. This CDR3 is CASSPNRGSNQPQHF. CDR3 bases: TGTGCCAGCTCACCGAACAGGGGTAGCAATCAGCCCCAGCATTTT.

The V and J genes are TRBV19 and TRBJ1-5, with no clear D. Trimming pared 6 bases from V and 3 bases from J, leaving 9 bases between. Germline V gene sequence: CDR1 LNHDA, CDR2 SQIVND (reference sequence). The CDR3 is 13 residues long. CDR3 DNA sequence: TGTGCCAGTAGGGCCAGAATCAATCAGCCCCAGCATTTT. Amino acid sequence: CASRARINQPQHF. Supplemented by reference TRBV19 and TRBJ1-5, the full variable domain reads DGGITQSPKYLFRKEGQNVTLSCEQNLNHDAMYWYRQDPGQGLRLIYYSQIVNDFQKGDIAEGYSVSREKKESFPLTVTSAQKNPTAFYLCASRARINQPQHFGDGTRLSIL.

J is TRBJ2-7 and V is TRBV3-1 (or the pseudogene TRBV3-2); D is possibly TRBD2 (5 bases). The CDR3 length is 16 residues. Germline V gene data show CDR1 as LGHDT and CDR2 as YNNKEL (reference sequence). Trimming left V 0 bases short and J 3 bases short, with 15 bases between. CDR3: CASSQDRSGPFYEQYF. Written as DNA, the CDR3 is TGTGCCAGCAGCCAAGATCGGAGCGGTCCCTTCTACGAGCAGTACTTC.

This chain joins TRBV21-1 and TRBJ2-7; TRBD2, the D gene given by the table, was not confirmed from the DNA. TRBV21-1 corresponds to a pseudogene. The CDR3 sequence is 17 residues long. The CDR3, as DNA: TGTGCCAGCAGCAAAGGACTAGCGGGGGACAGCTCCTACGAGCAGTACGTC. It codes for CASSKGLAGDSSYEQYV.

The rearrangement uses TRBV28 and TRBJ2-7; perhaps TRBD1 as D (5 bases). Germline assignment: CDR1 MDHEN and CDR2 SYDVKM. This CDR3 has 15 residues. The germline V and J ends were trimmed by 5 bases and 2 bases, with 16 bases remaining between them. The CDR3 DNA reads as TGTGCCAGCAGTCCCCACGGACAAGGGACCTACGAGCAGTACGTC. Its protein is CASSPHGQGTYEQYV.

This clone came up once. The chain has TRBV29-1 and TRBJ1-4, with 7 bases identical to TRBD1. This CDR3 has 14 residues. Trimming at V came to 6 bases and at J to 3 bases, leaving 7 bases not matched to a gene. Germline V gene sequence: CDR1 SQVTM, CDR2 ANQGSEA. CDR3 in DNA: TGCAGCGTCCAAGACAGGGTAGCTAATGAAAAACTGTTTTTT. Amino acids: CSVQDRVANEKLFF.

The V gene is TRBV18, the J gene TRBJ2-7, with D maybe TRBD1 (6 bases). Trimming cost V 0 bases and J 2 bases, with 11 bases left between them. Germline assignment: CDR1 KGHSH and CDR2 LQKENI. The CDR3 spans 15 residues. Here the CDR3 DNA reads TGTGCCAGCTCACCACCTAACAGGGCGACCTACGAGCAGTACTTC. Translated: CASSPPNRATYEQYF.

The V and J genes are TRBV7-2 and TRBJ1-5, with 11 bases aligning to TRBD1. Germline trimming cut 2 bases from V and 9 bases from J; bases unmatched to any gene: 6. The germline V gene has CDR1 SGHTA and CDR2 FQGNSA. The CDR3 loop spans 15 amino acids. The CDR3 region is CASSLTGQGGRPQHF. CDR3 DNA sequence: TGTGCCAGCAGCTTAACGGGACAGGGGGGTAGGCCCCAGCATTTT.

The V and J genes are TRBV28 and TRBJ2-3; 11 nucleotides line up with TRBD1. J gave up 1 base and V 3 bases, and 3 bases lay outside the gene matches. The CDR3 has 16 amino acids. Germline assignment: CDR1 MDHEN and CDR2 SYDVKM. The CDR3 region is CASSLAGQGGTDTQYF. The DNA of the CDR3 is TGTGCCAGCAGTTTGGCGGGACAGGGGGGCACAGATACGCAGTATTTT.

V is TRBV19 and J is TRBJ2-1; 11 bases map to TRBD2. The CDR3 consists of 17 residues. Germline V gives CDR1 LNHDA, CDR2 SQIVND (reference sequence). J gave up 5 bases and V 1 base, and 7 bases lay outside the gene matches. The CDR3 DNA is TGTGCCAGTAGTATAGTGATCGGGACTAGCGGAGACAATGAGCAGTTCTTC. Amino acids: CASSIVIGTSGDNEQFF.

This clone was seen only a few times. The chain uses TRBV4-2 and TRBJ1-1; no firm D call. The V end lost 2 bases, the J end lost 1 base, and 8 bases lay between the germline ends. Germline CDR1 reads LGHNA; CDR2 reads YNFKEQ. This CDR3 contains 14 residues. The CDR3 DNA follows: TGTGCCAGCAGCCAAATGGGCAGGAACACTGAAGCTTTCTTT. Encoded protein: CASSQMGRNTEAFF.

In its sample, this clone was seen a few times. V gene TRBV23-1 combines with J gene TRBJ2-3, with TRBD1 identical over 9 bases. TRBV23-1 is noted as an ORF with a role that remains uncertain. CDR3 length: 16 residues. J was trimmed by 3 bases and V by 0 bases; bases with no gene match: 4. CDR3 region: CASSQSGQGKTDTQYF. The CDR3 DNA reads TGCGCCAGCAGTCAATCGGGACAGGGAAAGACAGATACGCAGTATTTT.

V is TRBV10-3 and J is TRBJ2-3; D possibly corresponds to TRBD2 (6 bases). V lost 6 bases to trimming and J lost 1 base, with 17 bases between them. Germline CDR1 is ENHRY and CDR2 is SYGVKD. The CDR3 length is 16 residues. DNA of the CDR3: TGTGCCATCAGGGGGTTCGGTAGCGGAGGCACAGATACGCAGTATTTT. It specifies CAIRGFGSGGTDTQYF.

The genes are TRBV5-4 and TRBJ2-3; TRBD2 aligns across 11 bases. The CDR3 runs 16 residues. Germline lookup yields CDR1 SGHNT and CDR2 YYREEE (reference sequence). Trimming at V came to 4 bases and at J to 2 bases, leaving 6 bases not matched to a gene. The CDR3 is CASSRGTSGHTDTQYF. The DNA of the CDR3 is TGTGCCAGCAGCCGAGGGACTAGCGGACACACAGATACGCAGTATTTT. Looking up the rest from reference TRBV5-4 and TRBJ2-3 gives the full variable domain: ETGVTQSPTHLIKTRGQQVTLRCSSQSGHNTVSWYQQALGQGPQFIFQYYREEENGRGNFPPRFSGLQFPNYSSELNVNALELDDSALYLCASSRGTSGHTDTQYFGPGTRLTVL.